This passage covers 26 T cell receptor beta chains from one sample sequenced in a study of shared clonotypes between healthy human individuals. The assay was immunoSEQ multiplex PCR, and TCRdb's table has in-frame clones only and misses some. The table shows about 870,000 clones, with 85% to 95% occurring only once. The naive CD8 population came from CD45RO-negative cells selected for CCR7, without terminally differentiated effector memory CD45RA+ cells. The sequencing sample was made of naive CD8+ T cells sorted from blood. The receptor set was obtained from a man aged 25 to 40 in good health.

The rearrangement uses TRBV7-9 and TRBJ1-3; the match to TRBD1 covers 7 bases. CDR3 length: 17 amino acids. Per the germline V gene, CDR1 is SEHNR and CDR2 is FQNEAQ (reference sequence). V lost 2 bases to trimming and J lost 0 bases; unmatched junction nucleotides: 7. CDR3 sequence (DNA): TGTGCCAGCAGCTTACCCTACAGGGACAGCTCTGGAAACACCATATATTTT. It specifies CASSLPYRDSSGNTIYF.

V and J are TRBV7-9 and TRBJ2-1; 10 nucleotides match TRBD2. The germline V gene has CDR1 SEHNR and CDR2 FQNEAQ (reference sequence). This CDR3 contains 16 residues. V shed 7 bases and J 5 bases; nucleotides not matched to a gene: 11. CDR3 nucleotides: TGTGCCAGCATATCCCTTCCTAGCGGGAGACACAATGAGCAGTTCTTC. The encoded protein is CASISLPSGRHNEQFF.

The gene calls are TRBV27 and TRBJ2-7, with D unclear. Per germline, CDR1 MNHEY and CDR2 SMNVEV (reference sequence). The CDR3 runs 11 residues. Trimming took 7 bases from V and 1 from J, leaving 5 bases between them. The CDR3 loop reads CASNPSYEQYF. The CDR3 DNA reads TGTGCCAGCAACCCGTCCTACGAGCAGTACTTC.

The chain is built from TRBV4-2 and TRBJ2-2, with unresolved D. Germline CDR1 and CDR2: LGHNA and YNFKEQ. The V end was cut by 5 bases, the J end by 2 bases, with 3 bases between. CDR3 length: 12 residues. The CDR3: CASSKNTGELFF. The CDR3 region has the DNA TGTGCCAGCAGCAAAAACACCGGGGAGCTGTTTTTT.

The rearrangement links TRBV5-1 to TRBJ2-1; 12 nucleotides match TRBD2. The germline CDR1 and CDR2 sequences are SGHRS and YFSETQ. The junction had 3 bases not matched to a gene; V was cut back by 3 bases and J by 5 bases. The CDR3 contains 15 residues. Here the CDR3 reads CASSWTSGTNNEQFF. In nucleotides, the CDR3 is TGCGCCAGCAGCTGGACTAGCGGGACTAACAATGAGCAGTTCTTC.

The V and J genes are TRBV27 and TRBJ2-7, with 13 bases identical to TRBD2. With 7 bases clipped from V and 2 bases from J, the junction kept 2 bases outside the gene matches. This CDR3 is 14 amino acids long. The germline gives CDR1 MNHEY, CDR2 SMNVEV (reference sequence). The CDR3 sequence is CASKLAGGPYEQYF. The DNA for the CDR3 is TGTGCCAGCAAACTAGCGGGAGGGCCCTACGAGCAGTACTTC.

This sequence joins TRBV28 and TRBJ1-2; unclear D gene. CDR3 length equals 14 residues. CDR1 and CDR2 (germline): MDHEN, SYDVKM. With 3 bases removed from V and 8 bases from J, the gap between germline ends came to 16 bases. The CDR3 loop reads CASSFFGRGEGYTF. The CDR3 nucleotides are TGTGCCAGCAGTTTCTTCGGGCGTGGCGAGGGCTACACCTTC.

CDR3 region: CASTTVGLSYEQYF. The CDR3 DNA sequence: TGTGCCAGCACCACGGTAGGACTAAGTTACGAGCAGTACTTC. The rearrangement uses TRBV6-1 and TRBJ2-7; D possibly corresponds to TRBD2 (6 bases). Germline V gives CDR1 MNHNS, CDR2 SASEGT. V lost 7 bases and J lost 4, with 17 bases in between. The CDR3 extends over 14 amino acids.

This rearrangement joins TRBV30 to TRBJ2-1; D is uncertain. Germline V CDR1 and CDR2: GTSNPN, SVGIG (reference sequence). V gave up 0 bases and J gave up 4 bases, with 13 bases separating them. The CDR3 has 15 residues. The CDR3 region is CAWSVSGYVYNEQFF. CDR3 DNA sequence: TGTGCCTGGAGTGTATCGGGTTACGTATACAATGAGCAGTTCTTC.

Here the CDR3 DNA reads TGTGCCAGCAGTGAAGCCGGAACTAGCGGGTCCTACGAGCAGTACTTC. It encodes CASSEAGTSGSYEQYF. The chain employs TRBV6-1 and TRBJ2-7; the match to TRBD2 covers 9 bases. The V gene's germline CDR1 is MNHNS and CDR2 SASEGT. The CDR3 totals 16 residues. V was clipped by 0 bases and J by 1 base; unmatched bases: 4.

V is TRBV13 and J is TRBJ1-2; the D gene is possibly TRBD1 (6 bases). The CDR3 runs to 16 residues. V was cut by 0 bases and J by 3 bases, with 14 bases left in between. Germline CDR1 is PRHDT and CDR2 is FYEKMQ (reference sequence). The CDR3 reads CASSLGTGSGYYGYTF. The CDR3 nucleotides read TGTGCCAGCAGCTTAGGAACAGGGTCGGGGTACTATGGCTACACCTTC.

Here the CDR3 DNA reads TGTGCCAGCAGTTTATCTAGCACCCGGACGGGCTCCTACGAGCAGTACTTC. Translated: CASSLSSTRTGSYEQYF. The chain links TRBV28 to TRBJ2-7, with D perhaps TRBD2 (5 bases). Germline values: CDR1 MDHEN, CDR2 SYDVKM. V lost 1 base to trimming and J lost 0 bases, with 16 bases between them. This CDR3 is 17 amino acids long.

The rearrangement uses TRBV19 and TRBJ1-5; no definite D call. V was pared by 3 bases and J by 9 bases, with 18 bases between. The CDR3 runs 15 residues. Germline CDR1 and CDR2: LNHDA and SQIVND (reference sequence). The CDR3 region has the DNA TGTGCCAGTAGTATCGCGGTCACCCCTATTAGGCCCCAGCATTTT. Translation gives CASSIAVTPIRPQHF.

The chain links TRBV29-1 to TRBJ2-3; D remains unclear. Per germline, CDR1 SQVTM and CDR2 ANQGSEA. There are 13 residues in the CDR3. Trimming left V 7 bases short and J 3 bases short, with 14 bases between. CDR3 loop: CSASLLVTDTQYF. The CDR3 coding sequence is TGCAGCGCGTCCCTCCTGGTGACAGATACGCAGTATTTT.

To note about this clone: The sample has other DNA sequences that encode this CDR3 too. This sequence joins TRBV6-1 and TRBJ2-7, with 8 nucleotides matching TRBD1. Germline-derived CDR1 and CDR2 are MNHNS and SASEGT. The CDR3 has 14 amino acids. Unmatched junction bases numbered 4, after V lost 3 bases and J lost 3 bases. The CDR3 DNA is TGTGCCAGCAGTGAGGCAACAGGGGGCTACGAGCAGTACTTC. It codes for CASSEATGGYEQYF.

CDR3 nucleotides: TGTGCCAGCAGTTACTTCTCCGGGACAGGGGACAATGAGCAGTTCTTC. Protein product: CASSYFSGTGDNEQFF. The chain uses TRBV6-5 and TRBJ2-1, with 10 bases aligning to TRBD1. This CDR3 is 16 amino acids long. V trimming: 1 base; J trimming: 5 bases; junction bases outside the gene matches: 5. Germline lookup yields CDR1 MNHEY and CDR2 SVGAGI.

A remark on this clone: The sample holds other DNA sequences that translate to the same CDR3. V gene TRBV13 combines with J gene TRBJ2-7; 8 positions agree with TRBD1. The CDR3 consists of 15 residues. The germline V gene encodes CDR1 PRHDT and CDR2 FYEKMQ (reference sequence). With 5 bases clipped from V and 4 bases from J, the junction kept 10 bases outside the gene matches. CDR3 in amino acids: CASSPGQGGSYEQYF. CDR3 DNA sequence: TGTGCCAGCAGCCCCGGACAGGGTGGGTCTTACGAGCAGTACTTC.

V usage is TRBV14 and J usage is TRBJ2-1; D is unclear. The V end was cut by 5 bases, the J end by 13 bases, with 12 bases between. Per germline, CDR1 SGHDN and CDR2 FVKESK. CDR3 length equals 11 residues. CDR3 sequence: CASSSASLQFF. Here the CDR3 DNA reads TGTGCCAGCAGCTCAGCCTCCCTCCAGTTCTTC.

This chain uses TRBV4-1 with TRBJ2-7, with D possibly being TRBD2 (5 bases). The CDR3 contains 14 residues. CDR1 is MGHRA and CDR2 is YSYEKL in the germline V gene. V dropped 1 base and J dropped 2 bases, with 9 bases sitting between them. CDR3 region: CASSQARETYEQYF. Written as DNA, the CDR3 is TGCGCCAGCAGCCAAGCCCGGGAAACCTACGAGCAGTACTTC.

The chain links TRBV2 to TRBJ1-2; TRBD1 aligns across 10 bases. The germline V gene encodes CDR1 SNHLY and CDR2 FYNNEI. The trim removed 4 bases at V and 2 bases at J, leaving 7 bases unmatched. The length of the CDR3 is 16 residues. In nucleotides, the CDR3 is TGTGCCAGCAGTGGAGAGAGACAGGGGGCGAACTATGGCTACACCTTC. Amino acid sequence: CASSGERQGANYGYTF.

The V and J genes are TRBV29-1 and TRBJ2-1, with D perhaps TRBD2 (5 bases). The CDR3 sequence is 12 residues long. Trimming took off 2 bases at V and 4 bases at J, with 6 bases between the two ends. Germline lookup yields CDR1 SQVTM and CDR2 ANQGSEA. CDR3 sequence reads: CSVEREYNEQFF. The DNA for the CDR3 is TGCAGCGTTGAACGGGAATACAATGAGCAGTTCTTC.

The chain couples TRBV7-9 to TRBJ2-5, with 9 nucleotides matching TRBD2. The V segment lost 1 base and the J segment 0 bases; nucleotides outside the gene matches: 9. The CDR3 runs to 18 residues. CDR1 SEHNR and CDR2 FQNEAQ come from the germline V gene (reference sequence). CDR3 bases: TGTGCCAGCAGCTTAGAGCTAGGGGCTAGCGGGGACCAAGAGACCCAGTACTTC. Its translation: CASSLELGASGDQETQYF. The full variable domain, rest sourced from reference TRBV7-9 and TRBJ2-5, is DTGVSQNPRHKITKRGQNVTFRCDPISEHNRLYWYRQTLGQGPEFLTYFQNEAQLEKSRLLSDRFSAERPKGSFSTLEIQRTEQGDSAMYLCASSLELGASGDQETQYFGPGTRLLVL.

This clone has a single count. This rearrangement joins TRBV9 to TRBJ2-1; 9 bases match TRBD1. CDR1 SGDLS and CDR2 YYNGEE come from the germline V gene. This CDR3 spans 16 amino acids. V lost 0 bases and J lost 2; bases outside the gene matches: 3. The CDR3 loop is CASSVEGQGAYNEQFF. In DNA form, the CDR3 reads TGTGCCAGCAGCGTAGAGGGACAGGGAGCCTACAATGAGCAGTTCTTC.

The V and J genes are TRBV6-1 and TRBJ2-1, with D possibly matching TRBD1 (5 bases). Trimming shortened V by 6 bases and J by 4 bases, and 10 bases separated the two germline ends. This CDR3 contains 13 residues. In germline, CDR1 is MNHNS, CDR2 SASEGT. The CDR3 region has the DNA TGTGCCAGCAGGATAGACAGTTACAATGAGCAGTTCTTC. Translated: CASRIDSYNEQFF.

The chain uses TRBV28 and TRBJ2-7; 7 nucleotides align to TRBD2. The ends lost 5 bases at V and 2 bases at J; junction bases unmatched: 15. Germline V gene sequence: CDR1 MDHEN, CDR2 SYDVKM. The CDR3 covers 17 residues. CDR3 nucleotides: TGTGCCAGCAGTCATCTCCGGGACTACCTACGCCCCTACGAGCAGTACTTC. Amino acid sequence: CASSHLRDYLRPYEQYF.

V usage is TRBV13 and J usage is TRBJ1-2; maybe TRBD1 (6 bases). The length of the CDR3 is 15 residues. The V end was cut by 0 bases, the J end by 4 bases, with 12 bases between. Germline loops: CDR1 PRHDT, CDR2 FYEKMQ (reference sequence). The CDR3, as DNA: TGTGCCAGCAGCTTAGGTTCAGGGGCAATCTATGGCTACACCTTC. Protein sequence: CASSLGSGAIYGYTF.